Sequencing of this TCR beta chain was carried out in a study of cytomegalovirus exposure and HLA in healthy donors. TCRdb keeps only in-frame clones here, not all; method: immunoSEQ multiplex PCR. The data hold 130,000 to 150,000 clones, with around 90% observed a single time. Points from the study as a whole: High specificity and sensitivity for cytomegalovirus status were reported for the classifier. Overall, around 160 TCR beta chains were annotated as cytomegalovirus-associated.

As to this clone: Its antigen is as yet unknown.

Sequencing input: PBMCs. The clonotype was recovered from a woman in her thirties in good health and CMV-seropositive.

The CDR3 region has the DNA TGTGCCAGCTCACCGCAGGGCCAAGAGACCCAGTACTTC. Protein product: CASSPQGQETQYF. The chain is built from TRBV18 and TRBJ2-5; D perhaps matches TRBD1 (5 bases). CDR3 length equals 13 residues. The germline V gene encodes CDR1 KGHSH and CDR2 LQKENI. V lost 3 bases and J lost 1, with 6 bases in between.